Listed here is a single T cell receptor (beta chain). Its target is not known. Profiled with immunoSEQ multiplex PCR; TCRdb holds only in-frame clones, not every one. Of roughly 11,000 clones in the sample, around 80% are singletons; the top ten hold nearly 5.5%. The source of the sample is a study of PD-1 blockade in classical Hodgkin lymphoma. The study's findings and limits: At baseline, newly diagnosed patients reportedly showed less TCR diversity than healthy donors.

The CDR3 is 14 residues long. Trimming left V 5 bases short and J 5 bases short, with 15 bases between. Germline CDR1 and CDR2: SGHTA and FQGNSA. Every patient relapsed after autologous stem cell transplantation, and brentuximab vedotin exposure varied. This receptor was obtained from a human donor with classical Hodgkin lymphoma. The input for sequencing was peripheral blood mononuclear cells (PBMCs), taken before the second cycle of nivolumab. The rearrangement joins TRBV7-2 to TRBJ1-1; D is possibly TRBD1 (6 bases). The CDR3: CASSEVRGRTEAFF. The CDR3 region has the DNA TGTGCCAGCAGCGAGGTACGGGGGCGGACTGAAGCTTTCTTT.